This T cell receptor beta chain was recovered during a study of T cell changes during pregnancy in multiple sclerosis. Assay used: immunoSEQ multiplex PCR; TCRdb lists only in-frame clones, some missing. The data show some 80,000 clones, more than 80% seen once. The ends were cut back, 5 bases at V and 8 bases at J, with 19 bases in the middle. Germline lookup yields CDR1 SEHNR and CDR2 FQNEAQ (reference sequence). This CDR3 region has 15 residues. The rearrangement links TRBV7-9 to TRBJ1-3; tentative D call: TRBD1 (6 bases). This material consisted of peripheral blood, taken in the first trimester of pregnancy. The sequence was obtained from a female donor in good health, enrolled as a control in a pregnancy study. The CDR3 protein is CASSIDGGGQDTIYF. The CDR3, as DNA: TGTGCCAGCAGCATCGATGGGGGGGGCCAGGACACCATATATTTT. Full variable domain (outside the CDR3, taken from reference TRBV7-9 and TRBJ1-3): DTGVSQNPRHKITKRGQNVTFRCDPISEHNRLYWYRQTLGQGPEFLTYFQNEAQLEKSRLLSDRFSAERPKGSFSTLEIQRTEQGDSAMYLCASSIDGGGQDTIYFGEGSWLTVV.